These T cell receptor beta chains were read from a single sample in a study of blood T cell repertoires in COVID-19. This table comes from immunoSEQ multiplex PCR, and its TCRdb copy is limited to in-frame clones, with some not included. The sample consists of about 200,000 clones, roughly 80% of them appearing once. What was sequenced was peripheral blood. These receptors were collected from a woman older than 75 with acute or convalescent COVID-19. CDR3s include the opening cysteine and the closing phenylalanine or tryptophan. D genes are given only for firm matches. Not every row has a clone size; where given, it reads once, few, many or a size class.

abundance | d_gene | j_gene | v_gene | CDR3aa | CDR3nt
- | TRBD2 | TRBJ2-7 | TRBV5-4 | CASSQGTSGSYYEQYF | TGTGCCAGCAGCCAAGGGACTAGCGGGAGTTATTACGAGCAGTACTTC
- | TRBD1 | TRBJ1-5 | TRBV28 | CASSSTGGSNQPQHF | TGTGCCAGCAGTTCGACAGGGGGAAGCAATCAGCCCCAGCATTTT
- | TRBD1 | TRBJ2-3 | TRBV5-1 | CASSLDGQAYRTDTQYF | TGCGCCAGCAGCTTGGACGGACAGGCCTATCGCACAGATACGCAGTATTTT
- | - | TRBJ1-2 | TRBV5-1 | CASSLSGNRGYTF | TGCGCCAGCAGCCTTTCAGGGAATCGGGGCTACACCTTC
- | TRBD1 | TRBJ1-2 | TRBV27 | CASRRDSLPYGYTF | TGTGCCAGCAGACGGGACAGCCTTCCCTATGGCTACACCTTC
- | TRBD1 | TRBJ2-7 | TRBV2 | CASSVDRGRNEQYF | TGTGCCAGCAGTGTTGACAGGGGGCGAAACGAGCAGTACTTC
- | TRBD1 | TRBJ1-2 | TRBV19 | CASRGQGGYGYTF | TGTGCCAGTAGGGGACAGGGGGGCTATGGCTACACCTTC
- | - | TRBJ2-1 | TRBV15 | CATSRDPLPDNEQFF | TGTGCCACCAGCAGAGATCCTCTTCCAGACAATGAGCAGTTCTTC
- | - | TRBJ1-1 | TRBV5-1 | CASSFGQENTEAFF | TGCGCCAGCAGCTTTGGGCAGGAGAACACTGAAGCTTTCTTT
- | - | TRBJ1-6 | TRBV9 | CASSQGDNSPLHF | TGTGCCAGCAGCCAAGGGGATAATTCACCCCTCCACTTT
- | - | TRBJ2-7 | TRBV4-1 | CASSQGSGIAIEQYF | TGCGCCAGCAGCCAAGGAAGCGGTATTGCTATAGAGCAGTACTTC
- | - | TRBJ1-2 | TRBV12-3/TRBV12-4 | CASSTDSSYGYTF | TGTGCCAGCAGTACGGACAGCAGCTATGGCTACACCTTC
once | - | TRBJ1-1 | TRBV5-4 | CASSLDGGGGTEAFF | TGTGCCAGCAGCTTAGATGGGGGAGGAGGCACTGAAGCTTTCTTT
- | - | TRBJ1-2 | TRBV6-5 | CASTQSDGYTF | TGTGCCAGCACCCAAAGCGATGGCTACACCTTC
- | - | TRBJ1-2 | TRBV12-3/TRBV12-4 | CASSRLLGYGYTF | TGTGCCAGCAGTCGTTTACTCGGCTATGGCTACACCTTC
- | - | TRBJ1-2 | TRBV5-1 | CASSSPGDYGYTF | TGCGCCAGCAGCTCTCCAGGCGACTATGGCTACACCTTC
few | TRBD2 | TRBJ2-7 | TRBV2 | CASSEALAGTYEQYF | TGTGCCAGCAGTGAAGCATTAGCGGGGACCTACGAGCAGTACTTC
- | TRBD1 | TRBJ1-6 | TRBV7-6 | CASSLEGARYVSPLHF | TGTGCCAGCAGCTTAGAGGGGGCACGGTATGTGTCACCCCTCCACTTT
- | TRBD1 | TRBJ1-2 | TRBV7-8 | CASSLDRGHNYGYTF | TGTGCCAGCAGCTTGGACAGGGGGCACAACTATGGCTACACCTTC
- | TRBD2 | TRBJ2-6 | TRBV7-8 | CASSLRDYPSGANVLTF | TGTGCCAGCAGCCTACGGGACTATCCCTCTGGGGCCAACGTCCTGACTTTC
- | TRBD1 | TRBJ1-2 | TRBV5-4 | CASRTGQGNYGYTF | TGTGCCAGCAGGACGGGACAGGGGAACTATGGCTACACCTTC
- | - | TRBJ1-2 | TRBV25-1 | CASSETRRGYTF | TGTGCCAGCAGTGAAACTCGTCGGGGCTACACCTTC
- | - | TRBJ2-7 | TRBV3-1/TRBV3-2 | CASSQDASGAYEQYF | TGTGCCAGCAGCCAAGATGCGTCCGGGGCCTACGAGCAGTACTTC
- | - | TRBJ2-1 | TRBV5-6 | CASSLWRRYSYNEQFF | TGTGCCAGCAGCTTGTGGCGGAGATACTCCTACAATGAGCAGTTCTTC
- | - | TRBJ2-6 | TRBV6-5 | CASRSQATGANVLTF | TGTGCCAGCAGATCGCAGGCTACTGGGGCCAACGTCCTGACTTTC
- | - | TRBJ2-1 | TRBV6-5 | CASLDGSGGYNEQFF | TGTGCCAGCCTCGATGGCTCAGGGGGGTACAATGAGCAGTTCTTC
- | TRBD1 | TRBJ1-2 | TRBV24-1 | CATSEGQGRYGYTF | TGTGCCACCAGTGAGGGACAGGGGAGGTATGGCTACACCTTC
- | - | TRBJ1-6 | TRBV7-8 | CASSLGAKGPSYNSPLHF | TGTGCCAGCAGCTTAGGGGCAAAAGGTCCCTCCTATAATTCACCCCTCCACTTT
once | - | TRBJ2-7 | TRBV10-2 | CASTPTSSYEQYF | TGCGCCAGCACTCCGACTAGCTCCTACGAGCAGTACTTC
- | - | TRBJ2-3 | TRBV7-8 | CASSLAARTPTDTQYF | TGTGCCAGCAGCTTAGCGGCAAGAACCCCCACAGATACGCAGTATTTT
- | TRBD1 | TRBJ1-4 | TRBV5-6 | CASSLGTGAFNEKLFF | TGTGCCAGCAGCTTGGGGACAGGGGCGTTTAATGAAAAACTGTTTTTT
- | - | TRBJ1-1 | TRBV27 | CASSRTGSQAFF | TGTGCCAGCAGCCGAACAGGGTCCCAAGCTTTCTTT
- | - | TRBJ1-5 | TRBV6-2/TRBV6-3 | CASSYSPGNQPQHF | TGTGCCAGCAGTTACTCCCCAGGCAATCAGCCCCAGCATTTT
- | - | TRBJ1-2 | TRBV7-9 | CASSFRTYGYTF | TGTGCCAGCAGCTTCAGGACTTATGGCTACACCTTC